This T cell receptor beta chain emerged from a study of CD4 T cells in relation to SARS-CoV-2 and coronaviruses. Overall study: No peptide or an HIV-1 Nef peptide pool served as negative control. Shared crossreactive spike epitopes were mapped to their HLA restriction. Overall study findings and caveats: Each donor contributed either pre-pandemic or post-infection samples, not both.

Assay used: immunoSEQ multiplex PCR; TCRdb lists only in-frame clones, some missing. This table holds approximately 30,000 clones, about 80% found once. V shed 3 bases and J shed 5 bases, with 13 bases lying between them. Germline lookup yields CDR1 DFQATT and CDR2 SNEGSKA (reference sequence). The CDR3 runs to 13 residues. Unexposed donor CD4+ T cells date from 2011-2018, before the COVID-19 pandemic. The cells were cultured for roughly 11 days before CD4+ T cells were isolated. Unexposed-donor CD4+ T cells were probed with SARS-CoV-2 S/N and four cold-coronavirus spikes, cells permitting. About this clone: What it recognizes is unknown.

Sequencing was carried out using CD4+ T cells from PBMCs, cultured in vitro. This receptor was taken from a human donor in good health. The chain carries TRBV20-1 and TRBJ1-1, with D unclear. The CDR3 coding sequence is TGCAGTGCTAGTCGGGTGGCTAGGACTGAAGCTTTCTTT. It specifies CSASRVARTEAFF.